The entry that follows covers one T cell receptor beta chain sequence. Only in-frame clones appear in the TCRdb table, and some are missing; sequencing was by immunoSEQ multiplex PCR. The profile shows about 44,000 clones, around 96% of them singletons. The germline V gene has CDR1 SGHRS and CDR2 YFSETQ. J gave up 5 bases and V 0 bases, and 6 bases lay outside the gene matches. This CDR3 region has 15 residues. The data are from a study of technical replicates of blood from several donors. The chain uses TRBV5-1 and TRBJ1-1; 8 nucleotides agree with TRBD1. The TCR comes from a human donor in good health. Source material: T cells isolated from PBMCs. The CDR3 DNA sequence: TGCGCCAGCAGCTTGGCCACAGGGGGGTATACTGAAGCTTTCTTT. Translating gives CASSLATGGYTEAFF.